These 26 T cell receptor beta chains share one sample of origin, sequenced in a study of blood T cell repertoires in COVID-19. The protocol was immunoSEQ multiplex PCR, while the TCRdb copy is restricted to in-frame clones and leaves out a portion. This sample has about 400,000 clones, with about 83% found just once. Sequences were obtained from PBMCs or T cells enriched from blood (not recorded which). Receptor source: a woman aged 50 to 65 who had recovered from COVID-19.

The chain employs TRBV10-3 and TRBJ2-3; TRBD2 is a possible D gene (6 bases). Looked up from germline, CDR1 is ENHRY and CDR2 is SYGVKD. The CDR3 covers 13 residues. Trimming left V 4 bases short and J 7 bases short, with 12 bases between. DNA for the CDR3: TGTGCCATCAGTGGTTCAGCGGGTTATACGCAGTATTTT. Amino acids: CAISGSAGYTQYF.

The chain links TRBV28 to TRBJ1-2; 12 bases agree with TRBD1. This CDR3 has 16 residues. The V gene end was trimmed by 4 bases and the J gene end by 8 bases; junction bases not matched to a gene: 11. Germline loops: CDR1 MDHEN, CDR2 SYDVKM. Written as DNA, the CDR3 is TGTGCCAGCAGTTGGGGTGCGGGACAGGGGGCCCACGGCTACACCTTC. It is translated as CASSWGAGQGAHGYTF.

The chain joins TRBV6-5 to TRBJ1-2; the D gene is possibly TRBD1 (6 bases). This CDR3 has 13 residues. Per the germline V gene, CDR1 is MNHEY and CDR2 is SVGAGI. The V gene lost 6 bases and the J gene lost 8 bases, with 16 bases spanning the gap. The CDR3 region is CASSPQGFNGYTF. In DNA form, the CDR3 reads TGTGCCAGCAGCCCGCAGGGGTTTAACGGCTACACCTTC.

With regard to this clone: Distinct nucleotide sequences in the sample also encode this CDR3. The chain combines TRBV3-1 (or the pseudogene TRBV3-2) with TRBJ2-7; D possibly corresponds to TRBD2 (5 bases). There are 13 residues in the CDR3. V was trimmed by 4 bases and J by 2 bases, leaving 9 bases between them. Germline lookup yields CDR1 LGHDT and CDR2 YNNKEL (reference sequence). The CDR3 bases are TGTGCCAGCAGCCCTCCCGGGACCTACGAGCAGTACTTC. It specifies CASSPPGTYEQYF.

This clone appeared once. This chain's CDR3 is CSVGRTQSNNEQFF. CDR3 DNA: TGCAGCGTTGGACGGACACAATCGAACAATGAGCAGTTCTTC. The chain joins TRBV29-1 to TRBJ2-1; tentative D call: TRBD1 (5 bases). V was cut by 4 bases and J by 5 bases, with 15 bases left in between. The CDR3 length is 14 residues. Germline V gives CDR1 SQVTM, CDR2 ANQGSEA.

The rearrangement uses TRBV13 and TRBJ2-4; TRBD2 might be the D (7 bases). The V end lost 4 bases, the J end lost 3 bases, and 10 bases lay between the germline ends. CDR3 length: 14 amino acids. Germline V gives CDR1 PRHDT, CDR2 FYEKMQ (reference sequence). CDR3 nucleotide sequence: TGTGCCAGCAGCTCGGGGGGCAGCAAAAACATTCAGTACTTC. Translating gives CASSSGGSKNIQYF.

This rearrangement joins TRBV19 to TRBJ2-2, with 7 bases fitting TRBD2. The length of the CDR3 is 17 residues. J was trimmed by 4 bases and V by 2 bases; bases with no gene match: 10. Germline values: CDR1 LNHDA, CDR2 SQIVND (reference sequence). CDR3 in DNA: TGTGCCAGTAGTATATTAATCAGGACTAGTGGCACCGGGGAGCTGTTTTTT. Translation gives CASSILIRTSGTGELFF.

This sequence joins TRBV7-8 and TRBJ1-1; the D is unclear. The germline V gene has CDR1 SGHVS and CDR2 FQNEAQ. V gave up 3 bases and J gave up 8 bases, with 13 bases separating them. This CDR3 has 13 amino acids. The CDR3 coding sequence is TGTGCCAGCAGCTTCTACAGCAACGCCGAAGCTTTCTTT. It yields the protein CASSFYSNAEAFF.

This chain links TRBV12-3 or TRBV12-4 with TRBJ1-5; D is unresolved. CDR3 length equals 13 residues. V was trimmed by 3 bases and J by 9 bases, leaving 12 bases between them. CDR3 residues: CASSFPGDGPQHF. The CDR3 region has the DNA TGTGCCAGCAGTTTCCCCGGGGATGGGCCCCAGCATTTT.

This chain uses TRBV5-1 with TRBJ1-4; a weak D match, TRBD1 (5 bases). CDR1 is SGHRS and CDR2 is YFSETQ in the germline V gene. The CDR3 runs 13 residues. Trimming shortened V by 0 bases and J by 6 bases, and 6 bases separated the two germline ends. Here the CDR3 reads CASSLVTDEKLFF. The CDR3 DNA sequence: TGCGCCAGCAGCTTGGTGACAGATGAAAAACTGTTTTTT.

V usage is TRBV5-6 and J usage is TRBJ1-3; D unclear. Germline assignment: CDR1 SGHDT and CDR2 YYEEEE. V was pared by 4 bases and J by 2 bases, with 10 bases between. The CDR3 contains 14 residues. The CDR3 here is CASSKRDPGNTIYF. CDR3 nucleotides: TGTGCCAGCAGCAAGAGGGATCCTGGAAACACCATATATTTT.

This chain connects TRBV6-5 to TRBJ1-2; no definite D call. With 6 bases removed from V and 4 bases from J, the gap between germline ends came to 12 bases. Germline assignment: CDR1 MNHEY and CDR2 SVGAGI. There are 13 residues in the CDR3. The CDR3 sequence: CASRGKDTYGYTF. In nucleotides, the CDR3 is TGTGCCAGCAGAGGAAAAGACACCTATGGCTACACCTTC.

The chain uses TRBV21-1 and TRBJ2-7; no check of the table's D call, TRBD1, against the DNA was made. TRBV21-1 is a pseudogene locus. The CDR3 is 15 amino acids. Written as DNA, the CDR3 is TGTGCCAGCAGCAAACCGGGACAGGGGGTTTTCGAGCAGTACTTC. It translates to CASSKPGQGVFEQYF.

This chain links TRBV4-2 with TRBJ1-1; D uncertain. The CDR3 has 15 amino acids. Germline-derived CDR1 and CDR2 are LGHNA and YNFKEQ. Trimming removed 0 bases at V and 8 bases at J, with 16 bases between. The DNA of the CDR3 is TGTGCCAGCAGCCAAGATCATCAAGTACAGTTCGAAGCTTTCTTT. Its translation is CASSQDHQVQFEAFF.

The V call is TRBV5-1, the J call TRBJ1-1; tentatively, D is TRBD1 (5 bases). V lost 4 bases, J lost 0 bases, and 13 bases lay in between. The CDR3 contains 15 residues. From germline, CDR1 is SGHRS and CDR2 YFSETQ. In nucleotides, the CDR3 is TGCGCCAGCAGCGGCAGGGACTGGATGAACACTGAAGCTTTCTTT. It encodes CASSGRDWMNTEAFF. Looking up the rest from reference TRBV5-1 and TRBJ1-1 gives the full variable domain: KAGVTQTPRYLIKTRGQQVTLSCSPISGHRSVSWYQQTPGQGLQFLFEYFSETQRNKGNFPGRFSGRQFSNSRSEMNVSTLELGDSALYLCASSGRDWMNTEAFFGQGTRLTVV.

The chain joins TRBV16 to TRBJ2-1; 10 bases are shared with TRBD2. Looked up from germline, CDR1 is KGHSY and CDR2 is FQNENV. V dropped 4 bases and J dropped 4; count of bases not matched to a gene: 1. The CDR3 loop spans 14 amino acids. The CDR3: CASSLAGGYNEQFF. The CDR3, as DNA: TGTGCCAGCAGCCTAGCGGGGGGATACAATGAGCAGTTCTTC.

This chain connects TRBV27 to TRBJ1-2, with 7 bases lining up with TRBD1. The CDR3 has 17 residues. Germline assignment: CDR1 MNHEY and CDR2 SMNVEV (reference sequence). J gave up 3 bases and V 2 bases, and 12 bases lay outside the gene matches. The CDR3 sequence: CASSLVGGSVLYYGYTF. The CDR3 DNA reads TGTGCCAGCAGTTTAGTAGGGGGCAGCGTTTTATACTATGGCTACACCTTC.

The chain couples TRBV29-1 to TRBJ1-4; 8 nucleotides line up with TRBD1. The CDR3 length is 16 residues. The ends lost 4 bases at V and 8 bases at J; junction bases unmatched: 15. Germline CDR1 SQVTM, CDR2 ANQGSEA. CDR3 DNA sequence: TGCAGCGTTGTGGTTCCAGGGGGCGGCGTGAAGGAAAAACTGTTTTTT. As protein: CSVVVPGGGVKEKLFF.

The genes are TRBV20-1 and TRBJ1-1, with TRBD1 matching 7 bases. The length of the CDR3 is 12 residues. Germline-derived CDR1 and CDR2 are DFQATT and SNEGSKA (reference sequence). Trimming cost V 3 bases and J 4 bases; bases outside gene matches: 2. The CDR3 DNA reads TGCAGTGCTAGTGCAGGGGGCACTGAAGCTTTCTTT. Protein product: CSASAGGTEAFF.

This chain connects TRBV6-2 or TRBV6-3 to TRBJ2-3; possibly TRBD2 for D (6 bases). CDR3 length: 15 amino acids. Trimming stripped 2 bases from V and 1 base from J, with 10 bases between. Germline CDR1 MNHEY, CDR2 SVGEGT. The CDR3 region has the DNA TGTGCCAGCAGTTACGGGTGGGGGGGCACAGATACGCAGTATTTT. This translates into CASSYGWGGTDTQYF.

This clone came up a few times. V usage is TRBV5-1 and J usage is TRBJ2-7; TRBD2 might be the D (5 bases). CDR3 length equals 15 residues. Between the trimmed V and J ends, which lost 4 bases and 1 base, there was a span of 15 bases. Germline assignment: CDR1 SGHRS and CDR2 YFSETQ. The CDR3 reads CASSQIEDLSYEQYF. For the CDR3, the DNA is TGCGCCAGCAGCCAAATAGAGGACTTGTCCTACGAGCAGTACTTC.

CDR3 residues: CAISGQSSGNTIYF. CDR3 nucleotides: TGTGCCATCAGTGGACAATCCTCTGGAAACACCATATATTTT. This chain connects TRBV10-3 to TRBJ1-3; no definite D call. The CDR3 runs 14 residues. V was cut by 4 bases and J by 0 bases, with 7 bases left in between. CDR1 and CDR2 from the germline V gene are ENHRY and SYGVKD.

The V gene is TRBV5-4, the J gene TRBJ1-2; D unclear. V lost 3 bases and J 6 bases, leaving 15 bases between the germline ends. This CDR3 has 14 amino acids. Per the germline V gene, CDR1 is SGHNT and CDR2 is YYREEE (reference sequence). In DNA form, the CDR3 reads TGTGCCAGCAGCTGGGCATCCTTGGCCGATGGCTACACCTTC. This codes for CASSWASLADGYTF.

This clone was recorded once. The chain links TRBV25-1 to TRBJ1-1; a weak D match, TRBD1 (5 bases). The V end lost 2 bases, the J end lost 7 bases, and 11 bases lay between the germline ends. The CDR3 sequence is 13 residues long. Germline CDR1 and CDR2: MGHDK and SYGVNS. The CDR3 coding sequence is TGTGCCAGCAGTGAAGTTTGGGGCTTTGAAGCTTTCTTT. Encoded protein: CASSEVWGFEAFF. Looking up the rest from reference TRBV25-1 and TRBJ1-1 gives the full variable domain: EADIYQTPRYLVIGTGKKITLECSQTMGHDKMYWYQQDPGMELHLIHYSYGVNSTEKGDLSSESTVSRIRTEHFPLTLESARPSHTSQYLCASSEVWGFEAFFGQGTRLTVV.

The rearrangement uses TRBV27 and TRBJ1-5; 9 nucleotides agree with TRBD1. V shed 5 bases, J shed 7 bases, and the junction held 9 bases outside the gene matches. Germline CDR1 reads MNHEY; CDR2 reads SMNVEV (reference sequence). The length of the CDR3 is 15 residues. CDR3 residues: CASSQGTGSLQPQHF. Written as DNA, the CDR3 is TGTGCCAGCAGTCAAGGGACAGGGAGTCTGCAGCCCCAGCATTTT.

The chain has TRBV27 and TRBJ1-2; TRBD1 is a possible D gene (5 bases). The CDR3 spans 15 residues. The germline V gene encodes CDR1 MNHEY and CDR2 SMNVEV (reference sequence). The V end was cut by 3 bases, the J end by 3 bases, with 14 bases between. The CDR3 DNA reads as TGTGCCAGCAGTTTGTGGCAGGGTCTAGACTATGGCTACACCTTC. Its protein product is CASSLWQGLDYGYTF.